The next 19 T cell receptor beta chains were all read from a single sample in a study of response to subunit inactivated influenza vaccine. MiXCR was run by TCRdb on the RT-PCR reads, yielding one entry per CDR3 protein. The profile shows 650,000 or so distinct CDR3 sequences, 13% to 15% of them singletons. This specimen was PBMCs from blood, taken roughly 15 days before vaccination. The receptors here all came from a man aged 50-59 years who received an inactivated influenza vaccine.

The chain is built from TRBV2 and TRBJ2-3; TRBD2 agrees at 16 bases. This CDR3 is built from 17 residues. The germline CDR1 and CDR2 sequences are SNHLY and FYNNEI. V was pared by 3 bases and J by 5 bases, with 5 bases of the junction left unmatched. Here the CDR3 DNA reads TGTGCCAGCAGTGAGGGGACTAGCGGGAGGGCTCGAGATACGCAGTATTTT. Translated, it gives CASSEGTSGRARDTQYF. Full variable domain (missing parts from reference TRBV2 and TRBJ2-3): EPEVTQTPSHQVTQMGQEVILRCVPISNHLYFYWYRQILGQKVEFLVSFYNNEISEKSEIFDDQFSVERPDGSNFTLKIRSTKLEDSAMYFCASSEGTSGRARDTQYFGPGTRLTVL.

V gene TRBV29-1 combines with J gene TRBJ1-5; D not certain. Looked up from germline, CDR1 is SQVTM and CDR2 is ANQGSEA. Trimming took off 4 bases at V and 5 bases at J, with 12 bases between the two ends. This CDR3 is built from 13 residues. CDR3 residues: CSVAAAIDQPQHF. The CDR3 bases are TGCAGCGTTGCCGCGGCGATTGATCAGCCCCAGCATTTT.

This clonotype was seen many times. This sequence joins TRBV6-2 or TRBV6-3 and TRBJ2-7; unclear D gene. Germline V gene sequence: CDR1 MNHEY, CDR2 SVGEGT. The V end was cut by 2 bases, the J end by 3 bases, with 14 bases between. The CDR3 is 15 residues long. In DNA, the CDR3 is TGTGCCAGCAGTTACCTCGGGCAGGCGATCTACGAGCAGTACTTC. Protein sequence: CASSYLGQAIYEQYF.

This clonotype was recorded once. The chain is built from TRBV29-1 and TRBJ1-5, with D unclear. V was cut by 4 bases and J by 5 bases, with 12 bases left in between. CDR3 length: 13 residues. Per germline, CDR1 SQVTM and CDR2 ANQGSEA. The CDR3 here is CSVGAAVDQPQHF. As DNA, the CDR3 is TGCAGCGTTGGGGCAGCTGTTGATCAGCCCCAGCATTTT.

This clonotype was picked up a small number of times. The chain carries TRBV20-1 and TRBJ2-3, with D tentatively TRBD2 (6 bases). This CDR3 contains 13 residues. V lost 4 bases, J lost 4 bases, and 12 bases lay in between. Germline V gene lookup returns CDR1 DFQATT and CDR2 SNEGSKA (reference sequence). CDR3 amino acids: CSANGRAADTQYF. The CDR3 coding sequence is TGCAGTGCTAACGGGAGAGCTGCAGATACGCAGTATTTT.

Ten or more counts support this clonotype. The DNA of the CDR3 is TGTGCCAGCAGTCCCCTACAGGGAAATGAGCAGTTCTTC. It codes for CASSPLQGNEQFF. The V call is TRBV18, the J call TRBJ2-1, with D tentatively TRBD1 (6 bases). The length of the CDR3 is 13 residues. CDR1 is KGHSH and CDR2 is LQKENI in the germline V gene. The V gene lost 8 bases and the J gene lost 7 bases, with 15 bases spanning the gap.

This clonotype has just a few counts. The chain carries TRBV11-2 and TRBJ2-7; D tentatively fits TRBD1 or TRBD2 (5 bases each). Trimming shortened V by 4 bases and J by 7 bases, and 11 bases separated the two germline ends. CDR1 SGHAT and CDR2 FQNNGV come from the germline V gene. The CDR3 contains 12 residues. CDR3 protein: CASSWDPREQYF. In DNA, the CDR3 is TGTGCCAGCAGCTGGGACCCCCGGGAGCAGTACTTC.

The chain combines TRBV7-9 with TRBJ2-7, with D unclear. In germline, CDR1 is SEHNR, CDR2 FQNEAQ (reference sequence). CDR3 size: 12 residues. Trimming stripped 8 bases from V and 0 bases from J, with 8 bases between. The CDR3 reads CASLDNSYEQYF. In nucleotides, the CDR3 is TGTGCCAGCCTCGACAACTCCTACGAGCAGTACTTC.

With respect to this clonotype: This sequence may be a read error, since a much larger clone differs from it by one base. CDR3 in amino acids: CASSRGGLYNEQFF. The CDR3 coding sequence is TGCGCCAGCAGTCGGGGGGGGCTTTACAATGAGCAGTTCTTC. This sequence joins TRBV5-1 and TRBJ2-1, with 8 positions matching TRBD2. This CDR3 has 14 residues. V lost 5 bases to trimming and J lost 4 bases; unmatched junction nucleotides: 5. Germline values: CDR1 SGHRS, CDR2 YFSETQ.

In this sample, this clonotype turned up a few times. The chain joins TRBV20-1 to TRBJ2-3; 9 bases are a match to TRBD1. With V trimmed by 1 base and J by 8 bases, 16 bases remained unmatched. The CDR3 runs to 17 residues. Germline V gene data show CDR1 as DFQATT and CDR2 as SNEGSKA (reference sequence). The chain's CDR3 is CSARAPDRGLTTATQYF. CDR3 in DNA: TGCAGTGCTAGAGCTCCGGACAGGGGACTGACTACCGCTACGCAGTATTTT.

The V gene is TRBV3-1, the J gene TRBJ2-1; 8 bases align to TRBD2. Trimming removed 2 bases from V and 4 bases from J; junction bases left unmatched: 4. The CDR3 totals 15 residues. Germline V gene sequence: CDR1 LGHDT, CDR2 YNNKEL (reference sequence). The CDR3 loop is CASSQLAGPYNEQFF. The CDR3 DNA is TGTGCCAGCAGCCAATTAGCGGGACCATACAATGAGCAGTTCTTC.

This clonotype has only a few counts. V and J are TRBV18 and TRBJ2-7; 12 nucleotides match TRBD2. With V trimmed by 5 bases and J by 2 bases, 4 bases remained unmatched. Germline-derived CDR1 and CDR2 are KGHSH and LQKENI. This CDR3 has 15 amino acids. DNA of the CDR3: TGTGCCAGCTCAGCACTAGCGGGAGGTACCTACGAGCAGTACTTC. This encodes CASSALAGGTYEQYF.

CDR3: CASSPDGTLWGYTF. As DNA, the CDR3 is TGTGCCAGCAGCCCAGACGGGACATTGTGGGGCTACACCTTC. This rearrangement joins TRBV7-2 to TRBJ1-2; possible D gene TRBD1, 6 bases. The ends were cut back, 5 bases at V and 8 bases at J, with 18 bases in the middle. The CDR3 spans 14 residues. Per germline, CDR1 SGHTA and CDR2 FQGNSA.

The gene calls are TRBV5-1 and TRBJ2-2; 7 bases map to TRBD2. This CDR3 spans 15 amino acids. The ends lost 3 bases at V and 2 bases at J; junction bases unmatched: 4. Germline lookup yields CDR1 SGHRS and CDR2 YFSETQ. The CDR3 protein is CASSSGLHNTGELFF. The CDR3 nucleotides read TGCGCCAGCAGCTCGGGACTACATAACACCGGGGAGCTGTTTTTT. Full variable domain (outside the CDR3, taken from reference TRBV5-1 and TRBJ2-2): KAGVTQTPRYLIKTRGQQVTLSCSPISGHRSVSWYQQTPGQGLQFLFEYFSETQRNKGNFPGRFSGRQFSNSRSEMNVSTLELGDSALYLCASSSGLHNTGELFFGEGSRLTVL.

The CDR3 sequence: CASSLGSGGEYEQFF. CDR3 bases: TGCGCCAGCAGCCTCGGAAGCGGGGGGGAATATGAGCAGTTCTTC. The chain employs TRBV5-1 and TRBJ2-1; TRBD2 aligns across 10 bases. Looked up from germline, CDR1 is SGHRS and CDR2 is YFSETQ. This CDR3 is built from 15 residues. The junction had 9 bases not matched to a gene; V was cut back by 4 bases and J by 8 bases.

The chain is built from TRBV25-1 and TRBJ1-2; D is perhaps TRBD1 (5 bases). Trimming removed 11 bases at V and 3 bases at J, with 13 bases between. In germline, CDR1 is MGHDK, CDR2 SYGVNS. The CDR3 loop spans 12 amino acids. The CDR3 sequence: CASRGGDYGYTF. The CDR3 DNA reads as TGTGCCTCGAGGGGCGGGGACTATGGCTACACCTTC.

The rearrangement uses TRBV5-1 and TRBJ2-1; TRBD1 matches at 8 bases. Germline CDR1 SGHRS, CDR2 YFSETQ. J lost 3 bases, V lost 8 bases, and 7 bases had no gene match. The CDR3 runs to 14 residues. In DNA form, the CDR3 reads TGCGCCAGTATGGCCGGGACAGGCTACAATGAGCAGTTCTTC. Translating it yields CASMAGTGYNEQFF.

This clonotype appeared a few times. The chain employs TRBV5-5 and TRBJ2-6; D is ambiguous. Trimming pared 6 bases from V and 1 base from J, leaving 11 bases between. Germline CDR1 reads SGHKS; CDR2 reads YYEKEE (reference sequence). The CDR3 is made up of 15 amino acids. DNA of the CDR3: TGTGCCAGCACCCCCATGGCATCTGGGGCCAACGTCCTGACTTTC. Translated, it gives CASTPMASGANVLTF.

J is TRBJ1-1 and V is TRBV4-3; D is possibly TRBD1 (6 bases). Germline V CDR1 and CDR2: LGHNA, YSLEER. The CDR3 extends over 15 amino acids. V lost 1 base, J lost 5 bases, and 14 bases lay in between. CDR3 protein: CASSQAIRGSTEAFF. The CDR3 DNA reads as TGCGCCAGCAGCCAAGCAATTAGGGGGAGTACTGAAGCTTTCTTT.